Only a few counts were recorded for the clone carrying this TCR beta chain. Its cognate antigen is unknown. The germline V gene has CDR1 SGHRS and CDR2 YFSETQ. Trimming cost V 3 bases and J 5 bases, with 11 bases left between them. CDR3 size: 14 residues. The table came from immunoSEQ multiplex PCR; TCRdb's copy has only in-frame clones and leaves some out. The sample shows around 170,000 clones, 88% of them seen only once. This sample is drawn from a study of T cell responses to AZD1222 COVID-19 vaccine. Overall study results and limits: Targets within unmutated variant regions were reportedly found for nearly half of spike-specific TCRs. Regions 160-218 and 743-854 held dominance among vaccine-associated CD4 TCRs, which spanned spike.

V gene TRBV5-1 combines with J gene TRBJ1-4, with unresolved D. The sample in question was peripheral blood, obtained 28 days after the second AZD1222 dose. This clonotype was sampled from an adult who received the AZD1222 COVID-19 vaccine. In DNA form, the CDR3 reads TGCGCCAGCAGCTCCGTTCCAGAAAATGAAAAACTGTTTTTT. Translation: CASSSVPENEKLFF.